Listed here is a single TCR beta chain. The sample carries other DNA sequences with the same CDR3. CDR3 length: 11 amino acids. The germline V and J ends were trimmed by 4 bases and 5 bases, with 2 bases remaining between them. The sample originates from a study of blood T cell repertoires in COVID-19. Generated by immunoSEQ multiplex PCR, the TCRdb table keeps only in-frame clones and is missing some. The table shows about 320,000 clones, with 75% to 85% occurring only once. The chain recombines TRBV12-3 or TRBV12-4 with TRBJ2-2; D gene unclear. The sequencing sample was made of peripheral blood. The receptor was derived from a human donor in a cohort sampled during active COVID-19. CDR3 residues: CASSSTGELFF. CDR3 in DNA: TGTGCCAGCAGTTCAACCGGGGAGCTGTTTTTT.